The T cell receptor (beta chain) under discussion was sequenced for a study of blood T cell repertoires in COVID-19. In the study's own analysis: How many nucleated cells were present was estimated from reference gene primer amplification. The method was immunoSEQ multiplex PCR; TCRdb's version includes in-frame clones alone and lacks a portion of them. Clone size and V and J calls were adopted from that table, with D and trimming inferred from the DNA. Here the sample spans more than 350,000 clones, 80% to 90% being singletons. With V trimmed by 5 bases and J by 1 base, 8 bases remained unmatched. The CDR3 is 16 amino acids. Germline CDR1 is MDHEN and CDR2 is SYDVKM. Participant ages covered roughly 18 to 89 years across approximately 25 US areas. Cohort assignment relied on participant-reported clinical history. Each recovered donor of Cohort 3 presented with two negative PCRs, clearance, or symptom resolution.

Sequencing input: PBMCs or T cells enriched from blood (not recorded which). The clonotype comes from a man aged 18-30 years who had recovered from COVID-19. The rearrangement joins TRBV28 to TRBJ1-5, with 7 nucleotides matching TRBD1. Written as DNA, the CDR3 is TGTGCCAGCAGTGCGCCACAGGGGCTGAGCAATCAGCCCCAGCATTTT. This gives the protein CASSAPQGLSNQPQHF.